One and the same sample provided the 10 T cell receptor beta chains below, sequenced in a study of T cells expressing NK-cell markers. Each CDR3 protein gets one entry in TCRdb, which reprocessed the 5' RACE reads and gives no DNA. Its clone listing holds 550,000 to 600,000 distinct CDR3 sequences. Material: blood T cells: a sorted CD56 or NKG2C T cell subset, CD4+ or CD8+ T cells, or bulk PBMC T cells (not recorded which). The receptor source for this set is a man between 18 and 29 years old in good health.

The genes are TRBV29-1 and TRBJ2-3; TCRdb lists TRBD1, though no DNA is available to test this call. The CDR3 extends over 15 amino acids. The germline CDR1 and CDR2 sequences are SQVTM and ANQGSEA. CDR3 loop: CSVTGFAPSADTQYF.

Here the CDR3 reads CASTVSRGLRNEQYF. The chain couples TRBV12-3 or TRBV12-4 to TRBJ2-7. The CDR3 extends over 15 amino acids.

The chain employs TRBV5-5 and TRBJ2-5; TCRdb picks TRBD1, but there is no DNA to check that call. Germline V gene data show CDR1 as SGHKS and CDR2 as YYEKEE (reference sequence). The length of the CDR3 is 15 residues. This CDR3 reads CASSLPPGRQETQYF. Supplemented by reference TRBV5-5 and TRBJ2-5, the full variable domain reads DAGVTQSPTHLIKTRGQQVTLRCSPISGHKSVSWYQQVLGQGPQFIFQYYEKEERGRGNFPDRFSARQFPNYSSELNVNALLLGDSALYLCASSLPPGRQETQYFGPGTRLLVL.

This rearrangement joins TRBV4-3 to TRBJ2-3; TCRdb's D gene call, TRBD2, goes unchecked for lack of DNA. There are 15 residues in the CDR3. Germline V gene sequence: CDR1 LGHNA, CDR2 YSLEER. The CDR3 spells CASRAGLAGADTQYF.

The chain employs TRBV19 and TRBJ2-5; no DNA is available, so the TRBD1 call from TCRdb remains unchecked. Germline CDR1 LNHDA, CDR2 SQIVND (reference sequence). CDR3 size: 14 residues. The CDR3 protein is CASSIGQAPETQYF.

The V call is TRBV7-2, the J call TRBJ2-2; TCRdb's assignment of TRBD1 cannot be checked, as there is no DNA. Germline V gene data show CDR1 as SGHTA and CDR2 as FQGNSA. This CDR3 is built from 15 residues. This CDR3 reads CASSPKGARTGELFF.

The chain joins TRBV18 to TRBJ2-4; checking the TCRdb D call of TRBD1 is not possible without DNA. The CDR3 covers 16 residues. In germline, CDR1 is KGHSH, CDR2 LQKENI. The CDR3 region is CASSSPGTDLVDIQYF.

This rearrangement joins TRBV27 to TRBJ2-1; as DNA is missing, the TRBD2 call by TCRdb cannot be tested. CDR1 MNHEY and CDR2 SMNVEV come from the germline V gene (reference sequence). The CDR3 has 14 residues. The CDR3: CASSQTSSLNEQFF.

The V call is TRBV5-4, the J call TRBJ2-3; TCRdb's assignment of TRBD1 cannot be checked, as there is no DNA. Germline-derived CDR1 and CDR2 are SGHNT and YYREEE (reference sequence). The CDR3 consists of 16 residues. The CDR3: CASSLSPGQITDTQYF.

The chain employs TRBV20-1 and TRBJ2-7; the TCRdb call, TRBD2, lacks DNA for checking. The V gene's germline CDR1 is DFQATT and CDR2 SNEGSKA (reference sequence). CDR3 size: 15 residues. CDR3 protein: CSARDRLAGGYEQYF.